These T cell receptor beta chains were read from a single sample in a study of blood T cell repertoires in COVID-19. Clones were read by immunoSEQ multiplex PCR, and TCRdb kept only the in-frame ones, dropping some. The repertoire has under 200,000 clones, approximately 86% of them found once; the top ten carry more than 6.5%. Sequencing used peripheral blood. Source of these receptors: a woman older than 75 in a cohort sampled during active or convalescent COVID-19. Both conserved end residues are trimmed from each CDR3. Clone size is given for some rows only: seen once, a few or many times, or a class if the clone is expanded.

TRBJ2-1	.	TRBV7-6	ASSLTSGRFQYEQF
TRBJ2-5	.	TRBV5-1	ASSFGSGIGTQY
TRBJ1-1	.	TRBV6-5	ASTFRAGRGEAF
TRBJ2-5	once	TRBV19	ASSMGTSSETQY
TRBJ2-1	.	TRBV2	ASTLAGPTSQF
TRBJ1-4	.	TRBV7-6	ASSLYVSDEKLF
TRBJ1-6	.	TRBV3-1/TRBV3-2	ASSQDRQGRSPLH
TRBJ1-1	.	TRBV5-6	ASSLDGTGYLMNTEAF
TRBJ2-6	.	TRBV19	AASGQPFSGANVLT
TRBJ2-3	.	TRBV5-1	ASSPSGGGDTQY
TRBJ1-1	.	TRBV28	ASSFPGNTEAF
TRBJ2-1	.	TRBV28	ATSPGTTYNEQF
TRBJ1-2	.	TRBV18	ASSSDTANYGYT
TRBJ2-5	.	TRBV5-1	ASSTTSGSVYWQETQY
TRBJ1-3	.	TRBV2	ASSDGGFSGNTIY
TRBJ1-6	.	TRBV19	ASSITSSNSPLH
TRBJ2-3	.	TRBV24-1	ATSDSIQGAFDTQY